These 26 T cell receptor beta chains originate from one sample sequenced in a study of blood T cell repertoires in COVID-19. This table comes from immunoSEQ multiplex PCR, and its TCRdb copy is limited to in-frame clones, with some not included. Of 200,000 to 300,000 clones listed, roughly four fifths are singletons. Sequenced: peripheral blood. All receptors come from a man in his fifties or sixties with acute or convalescent COVID-19.

The chain links TRBV15 to TRBJ1-6; D is perhaps TRBD1 (5 bases). This CDR3 region has 16 residues. The V end lost 0 bases, the J end lost 6 bases, and 12 bases lay between the germline ends. Germline assignment: CDR1 LNHNV and CDR2 YYDKDF (reference sequence). The CDR3 is CATSREIRQSNSPLHF. CDR3 bases: TGTGCCACCAGCAGAGAAATTAGACAGAGTAATTCACCCCTCCACTTT. The variable domain in full, completed from reference TRBV15 and TRBJ1-6, reads DAMVIQNPRYQVTQFGKPVTLSCSQTLNHNVMYWYQQKSSQAPKLLFHYYDKDFNNEADTPDNFQSRRPNTSFCFLDIRSPGLGDTAMYLCATSREIRQSNSPLHFGNGTRLTVT.

J is TRBJ2-1 and V is TRBV5-4; 8 nucleotides agree with TRBD2. CDR1 is SGHNT, CDR2 YYREEE, per germline (reference sequence). The CDR3 has 16 residues. The J segment lost 3 bases and the V segment lost 4 bases, leaving 9 bases of the junction unmatched. The CDR3 loop is CASSAPREANYNEQFF. The DNA of the CDR3 is TGTGCCAGCAGCGCCCCGCGGGAGGCAAACTACAATGAGCAGTTCTTC.

CDR3 sequence (DNA): TGTGCCAGCAGCTTGGCTGGGGCCCCGTATGGCTACACCTTC. This codes for CASSLAGAPYGYTF. This rearrangement joins TRBV5-4 to TRBJ1-2; D is perhaps TRBD1 (5 bases). This CDR3 region has 14 residues. Per germline, CDR1 SGHNT and CDR2 YYREEE (reference sequence). V shed 0 bases and J shed 5 bases, with 11 bases lying between them.

The gene calls are TRBV9 and TRBJ1-3; tentative D call: TRBD1 (5 bases). Looked up from germline, CDR1 is SGDLS and CDR2 is YYNGEE. The V end lost 4 bases, the J end lost 1 base, and 12 bases lay between the germline ends. This CDR3 spans 15 amino acids. The CDR3 loop is CASSRGVFSGNTIYF. CDR3 nucleotide sequence: TGTGCCAGCAGCCGGGGGGTTTTTTCTGGAAACACCATATATTTT.

The chain links TRBV30 to TRBJ1-5, with 8 positions matching TRBD1. Germline V gene data show CDR1 as GTSNPN and CDR2 as SVGIG (reference sequence). The CDR3 spans 16 residues. J lost 7 bases, V lost 0 bases, and 11 bases had no gene match. The CDR3 bases are TGTGCCTGGAGTGTATTCGGAGACAGGGGAGGGCAGCCCCAGCATTTT. Translated, it gives CAWSVFGDRGGQPQHF.

The chain carries TRBV11-3 and TRBJ2-1; possible D gene TRBD2, 5 bases. In germline, CDR1 is SGHNT, CDR2 YENEEA. CDR3 size: 15 residues. Between the trimmed V and J ends, which lost 1 base and 0 bases, there was a span of 7 bases. CDR3 sequence reads: CASSLGESSYNEQFF. The CDR3 DNA sequence: TGTGCCAGCAGCTTAGGGGAGAGCTCCTACAATGAGCAGTTCTTC.

This chain uses TRBV27 with TRBJ1-2, with TRBD1 as a possible D gene (6 bases). This CDR3 has 15 residues. The V end was cut by 4 bases, the J end by 5 bases, with 17 bases between. CDR1 is MNHEY and CDR2 is SMNVEV in the germline V gene (reference sequence). In DNA, the CDR3 is TGTGCCAGCAGTTCCCGAGGCAGGGGACCATATGGCTACACCTTC. Translated, it gives CASSSRGRGPYGYTF.

The V and J genes are TRBV12-3 or TRBV12-4 and TRBJ1-4; no definite D call. The CDR3 length is 13 residues. Trimming cost V 3 bases and J 6 bases, with 8 bases left between them. In nucleotides, the CDR3 is TGTGCCAGCAGTTTCCCTCCCTATGAAAAACTGTTTTTT. Translated, it gives CASSFPPYEKLFF.

V gene TRBV29-1 combines with J gene TRBJ2-3; TRBD2 might be the D (6 bases). Germline V gene lookup returns CDR1 SQVTM and CDR2 ANQGSEA. The CDR3 runs 13 residues. The V and J ends lost 5 bases and 2 bases respectively, with 11 bases between them. This CDR3 is CSVLRGNTDTQYF. The CDR3 DNA is TGCAGCGTTTTGCGGGGAAACACAGATACGCAGTATTTT.

Only one count was recorded for this clone. The chain has TRBV11-2 and TRBJ1-6; 10 bases are a match to TRBD1. The CDR3 totals 18 residues. V trimming: 5 bases; J trimming: 4 bases; junction bases outside the gene matches: 11. Germline V gene sequence: CDR1 SGHAT, CDR2 FQNNGV. The CDR3 DNA reads TGTGCCAGCAGCGTCGGGTGGGGACAGGGGTTTTATAATTCACCCCTCCACTTT. It codes for CASSVGWGQGFYNSPLHF.

This chain uses TRBV9 with TRBJ1-5, with D possibly matching TRBD1 (5 bases). CDR3 size: 15 residues. Germline CDR1 reads SGDLS; CDR2 reads YYNGEE. The V end was cut by 4 bases, the J end by 0 bases, with 11 bases between. In nucleotides, the CDR3 is TGTGCCAGCAGCTCCGGGGGGAATAGCAATCAGCCCCAGCATTTT. Protein: CASSSGGNSNQPQHF.

CDR3 residues: CASSGTGVNYGYTF. The CDR3 bases are TGTGCCAGTAGCGGGACAGGGGTTAACTATGGCTACACCTTC. The chain joins TRBV19 to TRBJ1-2; 10 bases are a match to TRBD1. Germline trimming cut 6 bases from V and 1 base from J; bases unmatched to any gene: 2. The germline V gene has CDR1 LNHDA and CDR2 SQIVND (reference sequence). The CDR3 consists of 14 residues. Full variable domain (rest looked up from reference TRBV19 and TRBJ1-2): DGGITQSPKYLFRKEGQNVTLSCEQNLNHDAMYWYRQDPGQGLRLIYYSQIVNDFQKGDIAEGYSVSREKKESFPLTVTSAQKNPTAFYLCASSGTGVNYGYTFGSGTRLTVV.

This sequence joins TRBV19 and TRBJ1-1; 8 positions match TRBD1. This CDR3 spans 13 amino acids. Germline V gene sequence: CDR1 LNHDA, CDR2 SQIVND (reference sequence). The V gene end was trimmed by 7 bases and the J gene end by 3 bases; junction bases not matched to a gene: 4. CDR3 coding DNA: TGTGCCAGTACGGACAGGGCCTACACTGAAGCTTTCTTT. Protein sequence: CASTDRAYTEAFF. Full variable domain (missing parts from reference TRBV19 and TRBJ1-1): DGGITQSPKYLFRKEGQNVTLSCEQNLNHDAMYWYRQDPGQGLRLIYYSQIVNDFQKGDIAEGYSVSREKKESFPLTVTSAQKNPTAFYLCASTDRAYTEAFFGQGTRLTVV.

This chain links TRBV15 with TRBJ2-7, with TRBD2 identical over 7 bases. Trimming at V came to 0 bases and at J to 3 bases, leaving 2 bases not matched to a gene. In germline, CDR1 is LNHNV, CDR2 YYDKDF (reference sequence). This CDR3 is 14 amino acids long. The CDR3 DNA follows: TGTGCCACCAGCAGAGAGCGGGAGAGCTACGAGCAGTACTTC. Its protein product is CATSRERESYEQYF.

The V and J genes are TRBV18 and TRBJ2-7, with 10 bases matching TRBD2. Looked up from germline, CDR1 is KGHSH and CDR2 is LQKENI. J gave up 7 bases and V 3 bases, and 15 bases lay outside the gene matches. The CDR3 sequence is 17 residues long. CDR3 protein: CASSPRTSGAIGVEQYF. The CDR3 coding sequence is TGTGCCAGCTCACCCAGGACTAGCGGAGCCATCGGTGTAGAGCAGTACTTC.

This clone was detected once. The chain couples TRBV6-5 to TRBJ2-7; 7 positions agree with TRBD1. The CDR3 runs 13 residues. The junction had 6 bases not matched to a gene; V was cut back by 6 bases and J by 4 bases. Germline V gene data show CDR1 as MNHEY and CDR2 as SVGAGI. In nucleotides, the CDR3 is TGTGCCAGCAGCCGGGGACAGCCTTACGAGCAGTACTTC. It encodes CASSRGQPYEQYF.

This clone was seen just once. The rearrangement links TRBV4-2 to TRBJ2-1; TRBD2 might be the D (6 bases). The CDR3 covers 16 residues. The germline gives CDR1 LGHNA, CDR2 YNFKEQ. V shed 4 bases and J shed 4 bases, with 17 bases lying between them. CDR3 in amino acids: CASSLQLGGIYNEQFF. The CDR3 coding sequence is TGTGCCAGCAGCCTCCAATTGGGGGGAATTTACAATGAGCAGTTCTTC.

The chain carries TRBV3-1 (or the pseudogene TRBV3-2) and TRBJ1-6, with 9 bases matching TRBD1. Germline-derived CDR1 and CDR2 are LGHDT and YNNKEL (reference sequence). V lost 4 bases to trimming and J lost 9 bases; unmatched junction nucleotides: 4. The CDR3 spans 14 residues. The CDR3 bases are TGTGCCAGCAGCCTGGGGACAGGGAGTTCACCCCTCCACTTT. Translation gives CASSLGTGSSPLHF.

The rearrangement joins TRBV7-6 to TRBJ2-3, with TRBD2 identical over 8 bases. The CDR3 consists of 17 residues. The germline V gene has CDR1 SGHVS and CDR2 FNYEAQ. Trimming at V came to 5 bases and at J to 2 bases, leaving 12 bases not matched to a gene. CDR3 coding DNA: TGTGCCAGCAGCCCATTCCCACGGGGGGGGGTCACAGATACGCAGTATTTT. Translated, it gives CASSPFPRGGVTDTQYF.

The chain carries TRBV6-5 and TRBJ1-1; no clear D gene. The CDR3 contains 15 residues. V lost 0 bases to trimming and J lost 3 bases, with 11 bases between them. Germline assignment: CDR1 MNHEY and CDR2 SVGAGI. DNA of the CDR3: TGTGCCAGCAGTTACTCTGCAGGAACGGACACTGAAGCTTTCTTT. This gives the protein CASSYSAGTDTEAFF.

The genes are TRBV11-3 and TRBJ1-1; D is unresolved. V shed 5 bases and J shed 1 base, with 8 bases lying between them. Germline V gene data show CDR1 as SGHNT and CDR2 as YENEEA. The CDR3 has 13 amino acids. The CDR3, as DNA: TGTGCCAGCAGCGACTCCAGGAACACTGAAGCTTTCTTT. It translates to CASSDSRNTEAFF.

The chain combines TRBV4-1 with TRBJ1-2; the match to TRBD1 covers 8 bases. Unmatched junction bases numbered 8, after V lost 0 bases and J lost 2 bases. The CDR3 runs to 17 residues. The V gene's germline CDR1 is MGHRA and CDR2 YSYEKL. CDR3 sequence (DNA): TGCGCCAGCAGCCAAGAGTACCAGGGGGCGCGAAACTATGGCTACACCTTC. Residues: CASSQEYQGARNYGYTF.

This clone showed up just once. The rearrangement joins TRBV7-9 to TRBJ2-7; the match to TRBD2 covers 7 bases. The germline V gene encodes CDR1 SEHNR and CDR2 FQNEAQ (reference sequence). J was trimmed by 5 bases and V by 5 bases; bases with no gene match: 9. This CDR3 is built from 14 residues. CDR3 sequence: CASSPGTTLDEQYF. The CDR3, as DNA: TGTGCCAGCAGCCCTGGGACTACTTTAGACGAGCAGTACTTC.

V usage is TRBV10-2 and J usage is TRBJ1-5; possibly TRBD1 for D (6 bases). The ends were cut back, 5 bases at V and 0 bases at J, with 8 bases in the middle. The CDR3 runs 14 residues. Germline CDR1 WSHSY, CDR2 SAAADI. The chain's CDR3 is CASSTQGSNQPQHF. In DNA, the CDR3 is TGCGCCAGCAGTACACAGGGTAGCAATCAGCCCCAGCATTTT.

The chain recombines TRBV2 with TRBJ1-3; D is ambiguous. Looked up from germline, CDR1 is SNHLY and CDR2 is FYNNEI. V gave up 6 bases and J gave up 4 bases, with 7 bases separating them. CDR3 length: 12 amino acids. This CDR3 reads CASRAAGNTIYF. The CDR3, as DNA: TGTGCCAGCAGAGCCGCGGGAAACACCATATATTTT.

This rearrangement joins TRBV3-1 (or the pseudogene TRBV3-2) to TRBJ1-2; D gene unclear. The CDR3 totals 13 residues. The germline V gene has CDR1 LGHDT and CDR2 YNNKEL (reference sequence). V shed 1 base and J shed 5 bases, with 8 bases lying between them. The CDR3 region is CASSQGRTYGYTF. In DNA, the CDR3 is TGTGCCAGCAGCCAAGGGCGGACTTATGGCTACACCTTC.